This T cell receptor (beta chain) emerged from a study of blood T cell repertoires in COVID-19. Study context: Samples of COVID-19 (acute and convalescent) were obtained from the United States, Italy and Spain. In each case, the material was cDNA or gDNA derived from T cells, B-cell-depleted T cells, or PBMCs.

V gave up 5 bases and J gave up 2 bases; unmatched junction bases: 7. Germline CDR1 is SNHLY and CDR2 is FYNNEI. CDR3 length: 15 residues. Per the original methods: The authors estimated nucleated cell counts from reference gene primer amplification. The repertoire was sequenced with immunoSEQ multiplex PCR; TCRdb's copy has only in-frame clones and lacks some. From that table come the V and J calls and clone size; the DNA was used to work out D and trimming. Here the sample spans fewer than 150,000 clones, about 90% being singletons. The table lists this clone with a count of one. This receptor was obtained from a woman in her 70s with acute or convalescent COVID-19. The rearrangement links TRBV2 to TRBJ1-1, with 8 bases that match TRBD1. Sequenced sample: peripheral blood. CDR3 residues: CASSIETGANTEAFF. The CDR3 DNA follows: TGTGCCAGCAGTATTGAGACAGGGGCCAACACTGAAGCTTTCTTT.